One and the same sample provided the 10 T cell receptor beta chains below, sequenced in a study of Tregs in tolerant kidney transplant recipients. The protocol was immunoSEQ multiplex PCR, while the TCRdb copy is restricted to in-frame clones and leaves out a portion. The sample lists some 240,000 clones; more than 65% were seen once. The sample taken for sequencing was CD4+ T cells from blood. The receptor set was obtained from a human donor in good health.

The chain links TRBV13 to TRBJ2-1, with D unclear. CDR3 length: 12 residues. The V end lost 1 base, the J end lost 5 bases, and 3 bases lay between the germline ends. Germline V CDR1 and CDR2: PRHDT, FYEKMQ (reference sequence). CDR3 residues: CASSLVDNEQFF. DNA of the CDR3: TGTGCCAGCAGCTTAGTGGACAATGAGCAGTTCTTC.

V usage is TRBV5-1 and J usage is TRBJ2-3, with 8 bases identical to TRBD1. V was clipped by 4 bases and J by 6 bases; unmatched bases: 7. The CDR3 spans 14 residues. The germline V gene has CDR1 SGHRS and CDR2 YFSETQ. This CDR3 is CASSLGQGVDTQYF. CDR3 sequence (DNA): TGCGCCAGCAGCCTTGGACAGGGTGTGGATACGCAGTATTTT.

Only one count was recorded for this clone. The V gene is TRBV6-5, the J gene TRBJ1-6; tentative D call: TRBD1 (6 bases). The CDR3 totals 15 residues. The ends were cut back, 4 bases at V and 10 bases at J, with 17 bases in the middle. The germline gives CDR1 MNHEY, CDR2 SVGAGI. The DNA of the CDR3 is TGTGCCAGCAGTTCCCCGGGGGGGGCGAGATCACCCCTCCACTTT. It specifies CASSSPGGARSPLHF.

As regards this clone: The junction shows a germline mismatch at one end, possibly a read error. Different DNA sequences within this sample yield the same CDR3. This chain links TRBV6-5 with TRBJ2-5, with 11 bases identical to TRBD2. CDR1 is MNHEY, CDR2 SVGAGI, per germline. This CDR3 has 15 residues. The DNA of the CDR3 is TGTGCCAGCAGCCTAGCGGGAGGTCCCCAAGAAACCCAGTACTTC. It specifies CASSLAGGPQETQYF.

The J gene is TRBJ2-1, the V gene TRBV2; tentative D call: TRBD2 (6 bases). The CDR3 totals 14 residues. CDR1 is SNHLY, CDR2 FYNNEI, per germline. Trimming cost V 7 bases and J 6 bases, with 16 bases left between them. The chain's CDR3 is CASMPREVSNEQFF. In DNA form, the CDR3 reads TGTGCCAGCATGCCGCGGGAAGTGTCCAATGAGCAGTTCTTC.

This sequence joins TRBV7-3 and TRBJ2-2, with D perhaps matching TRBD2 (5 bases). Germline values: CDR1 SGHTA, CDR2 FQGTGA. V gave up 6 bases and J gave up 8 bases, with 10 bases separating them. There are 12 residues in the CDR3. Here the CDR3 reads CASSPPGGELFF. The CDR3 coding sequence is TGTGCCAGCAGTCCCCCGGGGGGGGAGCTGTTTTTT.

The rearrangement joins TRBV4-1 to TRBJ1-1; D gene uncertain. Germline V CDR1 and CDR2: MGHRA, YSYEKL. The CDR3 is made up of 15 amino acids. Trimming left V 4 bases short and J 2 bases short, with 14 bases between. CDR3: CASSLLTTLNTEAFF. The DNA of the CDR3 is TGCGCCAGCAGCCTCCTCACGACCCTCAACACTGAAGCTTTCTTT.

In DNA form, the CDR3 reads TGCAGCGCTTCATTGGGGGAGACCCAGTACTTC. Protein: CSASLGETQYF. The chain couples TRBV29-1 to TRBJ2-5; no firm D call. The germline gives CDR1 SQVTM, CDR2 ANQGSEA. The CDR3 contains 11 residues. V lost 7 bases and J lost 5, with 11 bases in between. The full variable domain, completed using reference TRBV29-1 and TRBJ2-5, is SAVISQKPSRDICQRGTSLTIQCQVDSQVTMMFWYRQQPGQSLTLIATANQGSEATYESGFVIDKFPISRPNLTFSTLTVSNMSPEDSSIYLCSASLGETQYFGPGTRLLVL.

This sequence joins TRBV7-6 and TRBJ1-1, with unresolved D. Trimming took 0 bases from V and 1 from J, leaving 3 bases between them. The CDR3 totals 13 residues. CDR1 is SGHVS, CDR2 FNYEAQ, per germline. As DNA, the CDR3 is TGTGCCAGCAGCTTAGCTACGAACACTGAAGCTTTCTTT. Translation gives CASSLATNTEAFF.

The V gene is TRBV5-1, the J gene TRBJ1-4, with D uncertain. The CDR3 contains 14 residues. Germline V lookup: CDR1 SGHRS, CDR2 YFSETQ. The V end was cut by 3 bases, the J end by 7 bases, with 13 bases between. In nucleotides, the CDR3 is TGCGCCAGCAGCTCGGGTCTAAGTGGTGAAAAACTGTTTTTT. Translation: CASSSGLSGEKLFF.